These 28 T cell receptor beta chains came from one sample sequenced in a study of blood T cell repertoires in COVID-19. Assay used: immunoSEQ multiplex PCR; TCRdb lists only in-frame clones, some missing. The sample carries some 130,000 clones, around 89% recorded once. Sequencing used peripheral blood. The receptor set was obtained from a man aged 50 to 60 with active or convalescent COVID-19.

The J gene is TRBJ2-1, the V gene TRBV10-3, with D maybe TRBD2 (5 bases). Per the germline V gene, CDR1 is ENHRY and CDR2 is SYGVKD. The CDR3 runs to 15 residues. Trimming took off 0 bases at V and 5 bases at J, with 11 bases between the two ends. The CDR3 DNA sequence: TGTGCCATCAGTGAGTCGAGGGCAGAGAACAATGAGCAGTTCTTC. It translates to CAISESRAENNEQFF.

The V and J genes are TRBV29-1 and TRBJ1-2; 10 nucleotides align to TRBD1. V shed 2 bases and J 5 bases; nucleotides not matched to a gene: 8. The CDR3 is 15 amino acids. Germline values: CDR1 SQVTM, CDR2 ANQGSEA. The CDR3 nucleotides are TGCAGCGTTGAACCTGCGGACAGGGGGGTTTATGGCTACACCTTC. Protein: CSVEPADRGVYGYTF. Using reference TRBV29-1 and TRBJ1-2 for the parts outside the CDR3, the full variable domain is SAVISQKPSRDICQRGTSLTIQCQVDSQVTMMFWYRQQPGQSLTLIATANQGSEATYESGFVIDKFPISRPNLTFSTLTVSNMSPEDSSIYLCSVEPADRGVYGYTFGSGTRLTVV.

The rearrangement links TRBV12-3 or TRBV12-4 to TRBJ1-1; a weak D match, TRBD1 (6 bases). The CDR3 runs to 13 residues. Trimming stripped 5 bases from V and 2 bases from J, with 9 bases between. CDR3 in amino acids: CASSPGHNTEAFF. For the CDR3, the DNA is TGTGCCAGCAGTCCGGGACACAACACTGAAGCTTTCTTT.

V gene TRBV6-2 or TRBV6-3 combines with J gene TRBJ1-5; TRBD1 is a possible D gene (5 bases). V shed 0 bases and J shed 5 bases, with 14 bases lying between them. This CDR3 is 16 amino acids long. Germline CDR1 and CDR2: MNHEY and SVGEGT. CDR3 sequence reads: CASSYSTRAAHQPQHF. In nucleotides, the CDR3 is TGTGCCAGCAGTTACTCGACCAGGGCAGCCCATCAGCCCCAGCATTTT.

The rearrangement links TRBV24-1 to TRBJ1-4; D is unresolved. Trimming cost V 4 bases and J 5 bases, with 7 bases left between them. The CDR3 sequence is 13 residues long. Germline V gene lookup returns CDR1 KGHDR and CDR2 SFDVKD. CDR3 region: CATSESKNEKLFF. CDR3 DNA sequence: TGTGCCACCAGTGAGTCAAAAAATGAAAAACTGTTTTTT.

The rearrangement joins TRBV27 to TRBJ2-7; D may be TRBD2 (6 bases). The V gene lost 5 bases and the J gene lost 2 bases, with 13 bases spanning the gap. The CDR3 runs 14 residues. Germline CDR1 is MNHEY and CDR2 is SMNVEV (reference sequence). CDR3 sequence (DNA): TGTGCCAGCAGTCCCGCCTGGGGGGCCTACGAGCAGTACTTC. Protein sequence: CASSPAWGAYEQYF.

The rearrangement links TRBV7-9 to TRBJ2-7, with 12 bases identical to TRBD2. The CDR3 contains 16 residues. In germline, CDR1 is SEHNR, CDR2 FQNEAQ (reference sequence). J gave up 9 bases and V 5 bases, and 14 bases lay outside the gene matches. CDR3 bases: TGTGCCAGCAGCGGAACTCCTAGCGGGAGGGCATCCGGGCAGTACTTC. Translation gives CASSGTPSGRASGQYF.

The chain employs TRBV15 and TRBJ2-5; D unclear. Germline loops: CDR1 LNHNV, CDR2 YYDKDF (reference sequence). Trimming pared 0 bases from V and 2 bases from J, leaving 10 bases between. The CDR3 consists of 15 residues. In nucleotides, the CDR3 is TGTGCCACCAGCAGAGATTTAGGCAGGCAAGAGACCCAGTACTTC. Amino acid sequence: CATSRDLGRQETQYF. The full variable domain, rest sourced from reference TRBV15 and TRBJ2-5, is DAMVIQNPRYQVTQFGKPVTLSCSQTLNHNVMYWYQQKSSQAPKLLFHYYDKDFNNEADTPDNFQSRRPNTSFCFLDIRSPGLGDTAMYLCATSRDLGRQETQYFGPGTRLLVL.

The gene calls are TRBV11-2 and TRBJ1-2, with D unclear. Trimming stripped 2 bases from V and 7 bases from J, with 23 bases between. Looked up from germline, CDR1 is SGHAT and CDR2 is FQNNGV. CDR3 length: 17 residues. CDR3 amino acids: CASSLYVSPGSVIGYTF. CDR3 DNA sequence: TGTGCCAGCAGCTTATATGTCTCCCCAGGTTCTGTCATTGGCTACACCTTC.

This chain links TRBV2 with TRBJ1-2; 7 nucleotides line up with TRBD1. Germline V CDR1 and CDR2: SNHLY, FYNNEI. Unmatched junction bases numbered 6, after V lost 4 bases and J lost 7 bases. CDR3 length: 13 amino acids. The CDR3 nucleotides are TGTGCCAGCAGTGCCAATCACAGGGGTGGCTACACCTTC. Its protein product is CASSANHRGGYTF.

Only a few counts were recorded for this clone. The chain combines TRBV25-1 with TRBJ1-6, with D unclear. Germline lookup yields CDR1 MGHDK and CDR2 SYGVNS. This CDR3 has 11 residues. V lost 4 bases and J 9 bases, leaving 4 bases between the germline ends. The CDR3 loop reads CASSGSSPLHF. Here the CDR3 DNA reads TGTGCCAGCAGTGGGAGTTCACCCCTCCACTTT.

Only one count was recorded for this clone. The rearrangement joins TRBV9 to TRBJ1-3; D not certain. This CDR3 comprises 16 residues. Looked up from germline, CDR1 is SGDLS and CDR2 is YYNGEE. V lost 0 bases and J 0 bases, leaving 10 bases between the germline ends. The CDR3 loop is CASSVGGIASGNTIYF. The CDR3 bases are TGTGCCAGCAGCGTAGGAGGAATAGCCTCTGGAAACACCATATATTTT.

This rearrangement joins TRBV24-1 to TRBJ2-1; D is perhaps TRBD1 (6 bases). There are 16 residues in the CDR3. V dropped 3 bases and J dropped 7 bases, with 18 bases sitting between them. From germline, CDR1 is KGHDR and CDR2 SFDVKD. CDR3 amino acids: CATSDVKIRGGNEQFF. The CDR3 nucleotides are TGTGCCACCAGTGATGTGAAGATCAGGGGCGGAAATGAGCAGTTCTTC.

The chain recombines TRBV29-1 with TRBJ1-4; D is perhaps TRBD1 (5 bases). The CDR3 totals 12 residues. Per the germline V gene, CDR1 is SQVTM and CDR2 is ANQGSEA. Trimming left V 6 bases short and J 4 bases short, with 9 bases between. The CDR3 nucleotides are TGCAGCGTAGGAGGGGATAATGAAAAACTGTTTTTT. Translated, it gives CSVGGDNEKLFF.

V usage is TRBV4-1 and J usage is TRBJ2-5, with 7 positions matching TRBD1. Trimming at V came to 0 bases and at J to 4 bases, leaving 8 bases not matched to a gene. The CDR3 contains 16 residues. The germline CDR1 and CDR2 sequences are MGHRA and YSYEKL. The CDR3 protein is CASSQEPLRGTETQYF. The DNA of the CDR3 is TGCGCCAGCAGCCAAGAGCCACTCAGGGGGACAGAGACCCAGTACTTC.

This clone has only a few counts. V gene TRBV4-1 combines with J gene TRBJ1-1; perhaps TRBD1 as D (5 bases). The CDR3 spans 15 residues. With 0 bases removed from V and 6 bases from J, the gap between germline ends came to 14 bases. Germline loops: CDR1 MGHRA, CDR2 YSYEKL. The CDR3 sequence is CASSQDTPKGSEAFF. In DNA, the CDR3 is TGCGCCAGCAGCCAAGACACTCCCAAGGGGTCTGAAGCTTTCTTT.

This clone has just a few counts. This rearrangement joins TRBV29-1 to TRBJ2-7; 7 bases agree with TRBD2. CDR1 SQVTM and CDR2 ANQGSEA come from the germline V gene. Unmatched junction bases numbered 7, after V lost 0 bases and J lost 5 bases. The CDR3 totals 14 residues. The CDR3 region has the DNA TGCAGCGTTGAAGAGGGGAGGGGTGCCCACGAGCAGTACTTC. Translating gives CSVEEGRGAHEQYF.

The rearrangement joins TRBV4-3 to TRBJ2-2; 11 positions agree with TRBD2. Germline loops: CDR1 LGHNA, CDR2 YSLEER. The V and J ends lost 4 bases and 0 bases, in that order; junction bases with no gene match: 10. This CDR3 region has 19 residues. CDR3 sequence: CASSLARLAGGPNTGELFF. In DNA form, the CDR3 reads TGCGCCAGCAGCCTTGCCCGCCTAGCGGGGGGCCCGAACACCGGGGAGCTGTTTTTT.

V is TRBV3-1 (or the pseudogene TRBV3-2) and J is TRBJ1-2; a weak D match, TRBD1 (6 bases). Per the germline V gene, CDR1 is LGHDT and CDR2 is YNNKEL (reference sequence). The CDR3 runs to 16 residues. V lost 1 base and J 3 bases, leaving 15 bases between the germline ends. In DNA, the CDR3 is TGTGCCAGCAGCCAAGTCCTTCAGGCAGGGGACTATGGCTACACCTTC. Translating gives CASSQVLQAGDYGYTF.

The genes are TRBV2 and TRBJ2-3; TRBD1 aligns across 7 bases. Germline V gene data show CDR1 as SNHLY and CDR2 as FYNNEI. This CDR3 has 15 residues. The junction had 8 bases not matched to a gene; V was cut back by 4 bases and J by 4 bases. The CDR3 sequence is CASSVGAGGPDTQYF. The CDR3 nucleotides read TGTGCCAGCAGTGTAGGGGCAGGGGGTCCAGATACGCAGTATTTT.

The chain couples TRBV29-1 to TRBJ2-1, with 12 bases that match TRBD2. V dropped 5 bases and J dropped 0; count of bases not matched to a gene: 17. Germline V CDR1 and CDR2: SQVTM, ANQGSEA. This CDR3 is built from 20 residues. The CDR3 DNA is TGCAGCGTTCAAACCCTTGGGCTAGCGGGGGGGAGGAGCTCCTACAATGAGCAGTTCTTC. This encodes CSVQTLGLAGGRSSYNEQFF.

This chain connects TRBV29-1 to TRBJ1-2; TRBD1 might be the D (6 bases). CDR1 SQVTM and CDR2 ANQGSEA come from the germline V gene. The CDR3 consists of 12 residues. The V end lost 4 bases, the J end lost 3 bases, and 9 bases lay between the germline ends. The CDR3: CSVGGGDYGYTF. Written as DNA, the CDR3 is TGCAGCGTTGGAGGGGGGGACTATGGCTACACCTTC.

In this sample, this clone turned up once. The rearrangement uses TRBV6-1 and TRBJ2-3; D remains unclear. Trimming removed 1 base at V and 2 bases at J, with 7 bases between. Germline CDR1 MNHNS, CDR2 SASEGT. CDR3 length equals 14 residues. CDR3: CASSEVPHTDTQYF. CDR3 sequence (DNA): TGTGCCAGCAGTGAAGTCCCCCACACAGATACGCAGTATTTT.

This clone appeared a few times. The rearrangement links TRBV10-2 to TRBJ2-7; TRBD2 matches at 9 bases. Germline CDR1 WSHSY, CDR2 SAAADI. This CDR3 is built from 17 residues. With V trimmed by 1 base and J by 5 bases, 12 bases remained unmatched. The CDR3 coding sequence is TGCGCCAGCAGTGAGTTCCAGGGCGATAGCGGGAGCGACGAGCAGTACTTC. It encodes CASSEFQGDSGSDEQYF.

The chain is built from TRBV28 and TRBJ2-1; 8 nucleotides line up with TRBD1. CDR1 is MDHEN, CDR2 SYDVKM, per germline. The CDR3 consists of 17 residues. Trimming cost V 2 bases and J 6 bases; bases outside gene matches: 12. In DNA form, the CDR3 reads TGTGCCAGCAGTTTAGTCTCGGACAGGGTTTCGTCCAATGAGCAGTTCTTC. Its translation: CASSLVSDRVSSNEQFF.

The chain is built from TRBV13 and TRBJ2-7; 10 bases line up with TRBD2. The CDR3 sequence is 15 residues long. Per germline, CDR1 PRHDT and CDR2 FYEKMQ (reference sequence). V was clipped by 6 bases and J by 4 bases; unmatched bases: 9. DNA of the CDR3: TGTGCCAGCAGTTCCGGGACTAGCGAAACGTACGAGCAGTACTTC. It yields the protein CASSSGTSETYEQYF.

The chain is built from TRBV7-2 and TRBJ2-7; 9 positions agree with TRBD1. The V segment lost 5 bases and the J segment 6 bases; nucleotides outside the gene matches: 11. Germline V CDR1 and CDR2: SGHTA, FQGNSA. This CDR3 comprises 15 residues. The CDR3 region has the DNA TGTGCCAGCAGCGAGAGGACAGGGGCAGTGCGCGAGCAGTACTTC. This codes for CASSERTGAVREQYF.

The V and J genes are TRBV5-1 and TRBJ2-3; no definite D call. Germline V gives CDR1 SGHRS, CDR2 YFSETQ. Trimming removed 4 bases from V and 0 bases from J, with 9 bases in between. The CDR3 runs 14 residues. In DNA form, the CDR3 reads TGCGCCAGCAGCGTAGCCCCTAGCACAGATACGCAGTATTTT. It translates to CASSVAPSTDTQYF.